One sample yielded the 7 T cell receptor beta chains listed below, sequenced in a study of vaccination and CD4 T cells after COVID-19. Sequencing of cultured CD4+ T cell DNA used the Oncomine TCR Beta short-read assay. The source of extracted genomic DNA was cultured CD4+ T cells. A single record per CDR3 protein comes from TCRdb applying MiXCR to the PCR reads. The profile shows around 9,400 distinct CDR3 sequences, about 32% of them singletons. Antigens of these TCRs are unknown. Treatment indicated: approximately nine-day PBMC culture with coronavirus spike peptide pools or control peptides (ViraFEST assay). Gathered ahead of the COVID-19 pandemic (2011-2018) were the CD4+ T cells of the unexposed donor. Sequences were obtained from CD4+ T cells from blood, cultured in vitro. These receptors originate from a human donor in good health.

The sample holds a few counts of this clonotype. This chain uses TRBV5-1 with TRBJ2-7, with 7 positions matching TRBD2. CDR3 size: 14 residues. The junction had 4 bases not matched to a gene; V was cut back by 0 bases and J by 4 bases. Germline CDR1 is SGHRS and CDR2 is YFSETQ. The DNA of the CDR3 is TGCGCCAGCAGCTTGGAGGCTAGCGGATACGAGCAGTACTTC. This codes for CASSLEASGYEQYF. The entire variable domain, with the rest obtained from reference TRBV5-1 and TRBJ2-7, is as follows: KAGVTQTPRYLIKTRGQQVTLSCSPISGHRSVSWYQQTPGQGLQFLFEYFSETQRNKGNFPGRFSGRQFSNSRSEMNVSTLELGDSALYLCASSLEASGYEQYFGPGTRLTVT.

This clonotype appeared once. The CDR3: CASTSGTPQETQYF. CDR3 coding DNA: TGTGCCAGCACCTCGGGAACACCACAAGAGACCCAGTACTTC. V is TRBV5-4 and J is TRBJ2-5; D may be TRBD2 (5 bases). Germline V gene data show CDR1 as SGHNT and CDR2 as YYREEE (reference sequence). V was trimmed by 6 bases and J by 2 bases, leaving 14 bases between them. The length of the CDR3 is 14 residues.

CDR3 in DNA: TGTGCCAGCAGTCCGATGGGACTAGCGGGATGGGAGACCCAGTACTTC. Encoded protein: CASSPMGLAGWETQYF. The chain carries TRBV28 and TRBJ2-5; 13 bases map to TRBD2. The CDR3 has 16 residues. Per germline, CDR1 MDHEN and CDR2 SYDVKM. V lost 5 bases to trimming and J lost 5 bases; unmatched junction nucleotides: 8.

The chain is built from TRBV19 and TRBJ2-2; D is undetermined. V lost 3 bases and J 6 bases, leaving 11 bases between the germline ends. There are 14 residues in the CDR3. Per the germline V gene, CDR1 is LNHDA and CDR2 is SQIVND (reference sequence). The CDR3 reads CASSMGPPPGELFF. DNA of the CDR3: TGTGCCAGTAGTATGGGTCCCCCCCCCGGGGAGCTGTTTTTT.

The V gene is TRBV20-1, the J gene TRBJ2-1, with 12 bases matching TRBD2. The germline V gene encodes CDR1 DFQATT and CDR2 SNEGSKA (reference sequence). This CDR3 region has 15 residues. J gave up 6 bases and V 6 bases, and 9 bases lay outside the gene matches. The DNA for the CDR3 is TGCAGTGCCCCCCCCTCTAGCGGGAGGGCCAATGAGCAGTTCTTC. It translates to CSAPPSSGRANEQFF.

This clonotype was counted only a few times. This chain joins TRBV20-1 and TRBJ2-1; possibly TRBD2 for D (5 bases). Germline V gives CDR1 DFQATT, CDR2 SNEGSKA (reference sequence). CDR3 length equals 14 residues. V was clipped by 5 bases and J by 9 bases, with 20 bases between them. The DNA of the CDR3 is TGCAGTGCTCCCGGGAAAGACTGGTGGAGTGAGCAGTTCTTC. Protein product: CSAPGKDWWSEQFF.

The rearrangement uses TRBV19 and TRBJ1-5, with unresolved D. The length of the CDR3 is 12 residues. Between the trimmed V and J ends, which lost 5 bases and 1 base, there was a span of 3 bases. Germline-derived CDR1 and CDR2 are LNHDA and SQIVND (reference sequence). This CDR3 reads CASSHSNQPQHF. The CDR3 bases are TGTGCCAGTAGTCACAGCAATCAGCCCCAGCATTTT. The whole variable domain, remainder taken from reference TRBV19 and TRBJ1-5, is DGGITQSPKYLFRKEGQNVTLSCEQNLNHDAMYWYRQDPGQGLRLIYYSQIVNDFQKGDIAEGYSVSREKKESFPLTVTSAQKNPTAFYLCASSHSNQPQHFGDGTRLSIL.